Presented here are 3 T cell receptor beta chains from one specimen sequenced in a study of cytomegalovirus exposure and HLA in healthy donors. Primers for the PCR totalled 60 Vbeta and 13 Jbeta. Using immunoSEQ multiplex PCR, the repertoire was profiled, and TCRdb retains in-frame clones only, with some absent. The table lists roughly 120,000 clones. The source material was PBMCs. These TCRs come from a man aged 25 to 40 in good health and CMV-seronegative.

The chain recombines TRBV30 with TRBJ2-1; 10 bases match TRBD2. The CDR3 runs 15 residues. V dropped 2 bases and J dropped 7; count of bases not matched to a gene: 8. Germline V gene sequence: CDR1 GTSNPN, CDR2 SVGIG (reference sequence). This CDR3 is CAWSPLAGDVNEQFF. The CDR3 DNA reads TGTGCCTGGAGTCCGCTAGCGGGAGACGTTAATGAGCAGTTCTTC.

The V call is TRBV18, the J call TRBJ1-6; D not certain. Germline V CDR1 and CDR2: KGHSH, LQKENI. The CDR3 extends over 15 amino acids. Deletions cut 3 bases from V and 0 bases from J, with 6 bases between. The CDR3 sequence is CASSPSSSYNSPLHF. The DNA of the CDR3 is TGTGCCAGCTCACCGTCCAGCTCCTATAATTCACCCCTCCACTTT.

The CDR3 nucleotides are TGTGCCAGTGCCCCTGGAGGGCAGGCTGGCTACACCTTC. It is translated as CASAPGGQAGYTF. The V and J genes are TRBV19 and TRBJ1-2; D not resolved. The germline CDR1 and CDR2 sequences are LNHDA and SQIVND (reference sequence). CDR3 length: 13 amino acids. V was clipped by 8 bases and J by 7 bases, with 17 bases between them.